This T cell receptor beta chain was recorded in a study of T cell repertoires in cytomegalovirus infection. On this clonotype: The target antigen is unknown.

One entry per CDR3 protein results from TCRdb running MiXCR on the reads. The table records hundreds of thousands of distinct CDR3 sequences, 31% of them present only once. Trimming pared 7 bases from V and 0 bases from J, leaving 7 bases between. The CDR3 spans 13 residues. Germline V gives CDR1 SGHNT, CDR2 YYREEE (reference sequence). This specimen consisted of cultured CD8+ T cells from PBMCs, obtained from culture after CMV antigen stimulation. The receptor's source is a human donor in good health (CMV status not recorded). Some clones in this sample may be carry-over from other donors' samples. This rearrangement joins TRBV5-4 to TRBJ2-2; D gene unclear. CDR3 region: CASWQANTGELFF. The CDR3 DNA is TGTGCCAGCTGGCAGGCGAACACCGGGGAGCTGTTTTTT.